These 30 T cell receptor beta chains originate from one sample sequenced in a study of T cells in Graves' hyperthyroidism and ophthalmopathy. Amplification of TCR beta CDR3 regions was performed using RNA transcripts as template. A first-round RT-PCR of the TCR CDR3 used the HTBI primer set. In TCRdb, the multiplex PCR reads were re-called with MiXCR into one record per CDR3 protein. Found here are approximately 870,000 distinct CDR3 sequences, 35% to 40% of them singletons; the top ten hold 8.9%. The sample taken for sequencing was blood. The receptors were sampled from a man between 18 and 29 years old with Graves' hyperthyroidism.

This sequence joins TRBV12-3 or TRBV12-4 and TRBJ2-7, with no clear D. The CDR3 sequence is 16 residues long. V lost 5 bases and J lost 2, with 19 bases in between. CDR3 DNA: TGTGCCAGCAGTGAACCCGTTCGGCAGGTGGCCTACGAGCAGTACTTC. It is translated as CASSEPVRQVAYEQYF.

This clonotype was counted a single time. A much larger clonotype is one base distant, so this may be a read error. The genes are TRBV7-9 and TRBJ2-5; 8 nucleotides match TRBD2. The V gene's germline CDR1 is SEHNR and CDR2 FQNEAQ (reference sequence). There are 14 residues in the CDR3. V lost 7 bases to trimming and J lost 9 bases; unmatched junction nucleotides: 13. CDR3 region: CASISDAMREAQYF. CDR3 DNA: TGTGCCAGCATCTCCGACGCCATGCGGGAGGCCCAGTACTTC.

With regard to this clonotype: A read error may account for a junction end that differs from germline. The CDR3 bases are TGCGCCAGCAGCCCCCAGGGGCAGGGGGCGTACGAGCAGTACTTC. Amino acid sequence: CASSPQGQGAYEQYF. The chain joins TRBV7-2 to TRBJ2-7; 8 nucleotides line up with TRBD1. This CDR3 has 15 residues. In germline, CDR1 is SGHTA, CDR2 FQGNSA.

As for this clonotype: A much larger clonotype is one base distant, so this may be a read error. The CDR3 does not end in the conserved phenylalanine or tryptophan, so this is likely a read error. The chain employs TRBV19 and TRBJ1-1, with 10 positions matching TRBD1. Germline V lookup: CDR1 LNHDA, CDR2 SQIVND (reference sequence). V was pared by 4 bases and J by 6 bases, with 8 bases of the junction left unmatched. The CDR3 loop spans 15 amino acids. The CDR3 nucleotides are TGTGCCAGTAGTACCGACAGGGGGCCGAGCTCTGAAGCTTTCCTT. Translation: CASSTDRGPSSEAFL.

This clonotype was recorded many times. The chain employs TRBV19 and TRBJ1-2; D remains unclear. Germline values: CDR1 LNHDA, CDR2 SQIVND (reference sequence). V was cut by 2 bases and J by 6 bases, with 16 bases left in between. The CDR3 consists of 15 residues. The CDR3 DNA follows: TGTGCCAGTAGTATATCGGTTCCATCGCAGCATGGCTACACCTTC. It yields the protein CASSISVPSQHGYTF.

About this clonotype: This may be a read error, as it is one base from a much larger clone. The V call is TRBV7-7, the J call TRBJ2-7, with D unclear. The CDR3 totals 9 residues. Germline CDR1 and CDR2: SSHAT and FNYEAQ (reference sequence). CDR3 coding DNA: TGTGCTAGACCGCACGGGCAGTACTTC. Translated, it gives CARPHGQYF.

This clonotype was picked up a small number of times. The chain is built from TRBV6-1 and TRBJ1-5, with D uncertain. The CDR3 consists of 15 residues. The V end was cut by 6 bases, the J end by 0 bases, with 12 bases between. Germline V gene data show CDR1 as MNHNS and CDR2 as SASEGT. CDR3 sequence (DNA): TGTGCCAGCAGCCCGGACGTATATAGCAATCAGCCCCAGCATTTT. Protein: CASSPDVYSNQPQHF.

The rearrangement uses TRBV6-6 and TRBJ2-7; no definite D call. The germline gives CDR1 MNHNY, CDR2 SVGAGI (reference sequence). Trimming removed 7 bases from V and 2 bases from J, with 9 bases in between. This CDR3 has 12 residues. CDR3 sequence reads: CASTQLTYEQYF. CDR3 in DNA: TGTGCCAGCACCCAGCTTACCTACGAGCAGTACTTC.

The chain combines TRBV20-1 with TRBJ2-7, with D uncertain. V was clipped by 4 bases and J by 7 bases, with 8 bases between them. Germline CDR1 and CDR2: DFQATT and SNEGSKA (reference sequence). CDR3 length: 10 amino acids. CDR3 nucleotides: TGCAGTGCTATCCTAACAGAGCAGTACTTC. This translates into CSAILTEQYF.

The chain combines TRBV2 with TRBJ1-1; D call uncertain. The CDR3 covers 15 residues. The V end was cut by 3 bases, the J end by 1 base, with 12 bases between. The germline CDR1 and CDR2 sequences are SNHLY and FYNNEI. The CDR3, as DNA: TGTGCCAGCAGTGATGAGGGTCATGCGAACACTGAAGCTTTCTTT. It codes for CASSDEGHANTEAFF.

This clonotype was observed a handful of times. The chain is built from TRBV20-1 and TRBJ2-5, with TRBD2 as a possible D gene (6 bases). Germline V gene data show CDR1 as DFQATT and CDR2 as SNEGSKA (reference sequence). This CDR3 spans 13 amino acids. Trimming removed 2 bases at V and 5 bases at J, with 12 bases between. The CDR3 coding sequence is TGCAGTGCTAGACACGCGGGACTGGAGACCCAGTACTTC. This gives the protein CSARHAGLETQYF.

This chain uses TRBV20-1 with TRBJ1-1, with unresolved D. The ends were cut back, 7 bases at V and 7 bases at J, with 13 bases in the middle. The germline V gene has CDR1 DFQATT and CDR2 SNEGSKA (reference sequence). The CDR3 contains 11 residues. The CDR3 region has the DNA TGCAGTGTCGCCGTAGGTGGTGAAGCTTTCTTT. Amino acid sequence: CSVAVGGEAFF.

There are a few counts of this clonotype. This chain links TRBV6-5 with TRBJ1-4; TRBD1 is a possible D gene (6 bases). Germline assignment: CDR1 MNHEY and CDR2 SVGAGI. V shed 2 bases and J shed 8 bases, with 12 bases lying between them. This CDR3 is built from 14 residues. CDR3 residues: CASSYRPGDEKLFF. The CDR3 nucleotides read TGTGCCAGCAGTTACCGACCAGGGGACGAAAAACTGTTTTTT.

This chain uses TRBV5-8 with TRBJ1-6; the match to TRBD1 covers 7 bases. Trimming at V came to 2 bases and at J to 4 bases, leaving 9 bases not matched to a gene. This CDR3 spans 17 amino acids. Germline V gene data show CDR1 as SGHTS and CDR2 as YDEGEE. This chain's CDR3 is CASSLGTDRAYNSPLHF. The DNA of the CDR3 is TGTGCCAGCAGCTTAGGCACAGACAGGGCGTATAATTCACCCCTCCACTTT.

This clonotype was observed a single time. V and J are TRBV10-3 and TRBJ1-2; 9 bases map to TRBD1. V trimming: 2 bases; J trimming: 8 bases; junction bases outside the gene matches: 12. Germline CDR1 and CDR2: ENHRY and SYGVKD. The CDR3 runs to 16 residues. This CDR3 reads CAISELATGGAGGYTF. The DNA for the CDR3 is TGTGCCATCAGTGAGCTTGCCACAGGGGGCGCTGGGGGCTACACCTTC.

There are a few counts of this clonotype. The chain has TRBV9 and TRBJ1-2; D remains unclear. This CDR3 region has 13 residues. CDR1 SGDLS and CDR2 YYNGEE come from the germline V gene. V lost 4 bases and J lost 7, with 14 bases in between. CDR3 region: CASSQGRLSGYTF. The DNA for the CDR3 is TGTGCCAGCAGCCAAGGACGCTTGAGTGGCTACACCTTC.

This chain uses TRBV19 with TRBJ1-1, with 8 nucleotides matching TRBD1. The CDR3 extends over 14 amino acids. The junction had 5 bases not matched to a gene; V was cut back by 5 bases and J by 3 bases. CDR1 is LNHDA, CDR2 SQIVND, per germline (reference sequence). The CDR3 nucleotides read TGTGCCAGTAGTCAAACAGGGGGTTACACTGAAGCTTTCTTT. Residues: CASSQTGGYTEAFF.

Turning to this clonotype: The CDR3 does not close with the conserved phenylalanine or tryptophan, likely indicating a read error. The chain uses TRBV5-1 and TRBJ1-6, with D perhaps matching TRBD1 (5 bases). Germline assignment: CDR1 SGHRS and CDR2 YFSETQ. This CDR3 is 15 amino acids long. The CDR3 DNA reads TGTGCCAGCAGCCCCGGGACGGGCAATAATTCACCCCTCCACCTT. Translation: CASSPGTGNNSPLHL.

This clonotype was detected many times. The genes are TRBV2 and TRBJ1-1; D is possibly TRBD1 (6 bases). CDR3 length: 14 amino acids. Germline loops: CDR1 SNHLY, CDR2 FYNNEI. The V and J ends lost 8 bases and 0 bases respectively, with 13 bases between them. Here the CDR3 reads CASHEEGVNTEAFF. CDR3 sequence (DNA): TGTGCCAGCCATGAGGAGGGGGTGAACACTGAAGCTTTCTTT.

The V gene is TRBV2, the J gene TRBJ2-7; D tentatively reads TRBD1 or TRBD2 (5 bases each). The CDR3 has 14 amino acids. Germline CDR1 and CDR2: SNHLY and FYNNEI. Trimming shortened V by 7 bases and J by 3 bases, and 16 bases separated the two germline ends. This CDR3 is CASTSGTGIYEQYF. In DNA, the CDR3 is TGTGCCAGCACCTCAGGGACCGGGATCTACGAGCAGTACTTC.

This clonotype was detected only a few times. CDR3 sequence reads: CASSLASGRVTGELFF. Written as DNA, the CDR3 is TGTGCCAGCAGCTTGGCTAGCGGGAGGGTTACCGGGGAGCTGTTTTTT. This chain links TRBV7-2 with TRBJ2-2; the match to TRBD2 covers 12 bases. Germline-derived CDR1 and CDR2 are SGHTA and FQGNSA. V shed 3 bases and J 5 bases; nucleotides not matched to a gene: 4. This CDR3 is 16 amino acids long.

Comment on this clonotype: A read error is likely, as this CDR3 ends without the conserved phenylalanine or tryptophan. The limits of the CDR3 on the DNA are not certain, so only TCRdb's listed CDR3 is given. The chain is built from TRBV19 and TRBJ1-2. The CDR3 has 9 amino acids, counting both end residues. Germline values: CDR1 LNHDA, CDR2 SQIVND (reference sequence). The CDR3 spells CASSIDGTY.

This chain uses TRBV7-2 with TRBJ1-3; D is uncertain. V lost 5 bases to trimming and J lost 7 bases, with 9 bases between them. Germline V gives CDR1 SGHTA, CDR2 FQGNSA. This CDR3 is 12 amino acids long. The CDR3 is CASSPHPNTIYF. CDR3 nucleotides: TGTGCCAGCAGCCCCCACCCGAACACCATATATTTT.

This clonotype showed up many times. The chain has TRBV2 and TRBJ2-7, with 8 bases aligning to TRBD2. J gave up 3 bases and V 7 bases, and 8 bases lay outside the gene matches. The CDR3 totals 14 residues. Germline values: CDR1 SNHLY, CDR2 FYNNEI. The CDR3 reads CASIRERESYEQYF. As DNA, the CDR3 is TGTGCCAGCATCCGGGAGCGGGAGAGCTACGAGCAGTACTTC. The whole variable domain, filled in from reference TRBV2 and TRBJ2-7, reads EPEVTQTPSHQVTQMGQEVILRCVPISNHLYFYWYRQILGQKVEFLVSFYNNEISEKSEIFDDQFSVERPDGSNFTLKIRSTKLEDSAMYFCASIRERESYEQYFGPGTRLTVT.

This chain links TRBV20-1 with TRBJ1-4; a possible D gene is TRBD1 (6 bases). The germline V and J ends were trimmed by 3 bases and 8 bases, with 16 bases remaining between them. The length of the CDR3 is 14 residues. Germline lookup yields CDR1 DFQATT and CDR2 SNEGSKA (reference sequence). The CDR3 sequence: CSARPTATGEKLFF. CDR3 nucleotides: TGCAGTGCTAGGCCGACAGCAACAGGGGAAAAACTGTTTTTT.

Ten or more counts support this clonotype. V is TRBV7-9 and J is TRBJ2-7; D not certain. This CDR3 is built from 14 residues. CDR1 and CDR2 (germline): SEHNR, FQNEAQ (reference sequence). V dropped 1 base and J dropped 6 bases, with 13 bases sitting between them. CDR3 nucleotides: TGTGCCAGCAGCTTAGTCTTGGGCCTCAGCGAGCAGTACTTC. Translating gives CASSLVLGLSEQYF.

This clonotype was observed a handful of times. The junction and the germline gene differ at one end; a read error may be behind it. The V gene is TRBV7-9, the J gene TRBJ2-5, with D possibly being TRBD1 or TRBD2 (5 bases each). The CDR3 has 15 residues. Germline V gene data show CDR1 as SEHNR and CDR2 as FQNEAQ (reference sequence). The CDR3 DNA follows: TGTGCCAGCAGCCCCGGGACGCCGAACCAAGAGGCCCAGTACTTC. It translates to CASSPGTPNQEAQYF. The variable domain in full, completed from reference TRBV7-9 and TRBJ2-5, reads DTGVSQNPRHKITKRGQNVTFRCDPISEHNRLYWYRQTLGQGPEFLTYFQNEAQLEKSRLLSDRFSAERPKGSFSTLEIQRTEQGDSAMYLCASSPGTPNQEAQYFGPGTRLLVL.

This clonotype was observed a single time. The chain carries TRBV29-1 and TRBJ1-1, with TRBD1 identical over 10 bases. From germline, CDR1 is SQVTM and CDR2 ANQGSEA. The CDR3 is 14 residues long. Trimming at V came to 4 bases and at J to 5 bases, leaving 7 bases not matched to a gene. CDR3 DNA: TGCAGCGTTGGATCAGGGACAGGGGTTACTGAAGCTTTCTTT. This gives the protein CSVGSGTGVTEAFF.

This clonotype has at least ten counts. This chain uses TRBV9 with TRBJ1-2; D is undetermined. This CDR3 spans 15 amino acids. Germline V gene sequence: CDR1 SGDLS, CDR2 YYNGEE. The V gene lost 0 bases and the J gene lost 4 bases, with 13 bases spanning the gap. The CDR3 DNA is TGTGCCAGCAGCGTAGGTACGGGGAGTGGCTATGGCTACACCTTC. It translates to CASSVGTGSGYGYTF.

The chain joins TRBV10-3 to TRBJ1-2, with a tentative D call TRBD1 (6 bases). Looked up from germline, CDR1 is ENHRY and CDR2 is SYGVKD. The V end lost 7 bases, the J end lost 8 bases, and 20 bases lay between the germline ends. The CDR3 is 14 amino acids. CDR3 nucleotide sequence: TGTGCCATCAACGAAGCGGAGGGGGTTCGCGGCTACACCTTC. Protein sequence: CAINEAEGVRGYTF.